Below, 23 T cell receptor beta chains from the same sample are listed, as sequenced in a study of cytomegalovirus exposure and HLA in healthy donors. PCR was performed using 60 Vbeta and 13 Jbeta primers. TCRdb's copy holds only in-frame clones and misses some; the assay was immunoSEQ multiplex PCR. The repertoire has about 89,000 clones, 76% of them found once; the top ten carry over 1.1%. Sequenced input: PBMCs. The receptors come from a male donor in good health and CMV-seronegative.

This clone has only a few counts. J is TRBJ1-6 and V is TRBV6-6, with TRBD1 matching 11 bases. Germline V gene sequence: CDR1 MNHNY, CDR2 SVGAGI (reference sequence). The V and J ends lost 6 bases and 10 bases, in that order; junction bases with no gene match: 8. This CDR3 contains 15 residues. For the CDR3, the DNA is TGTGCCAGCAGGGCCGGGGACAGGGGGGTATCACCCCTCCACTTT. Translation: CASRAGDRGVSPLHF.

The chain is built from TRBV28 and TRBJ2-6; 7 bases agree with TRBD1. The V gene's germline CDR1 is MDHEN and CDR2 SYDVKM. CDR3 length: 17 amino acids. Trimming removed 3 bases from V and 0 bases from J; junction bases left unmatched: 5. The CDR3 DNA reads as TGTGCCAGCAGTTTGGACAGGAGGAACTCTGGGGCCAACGTCCTGACTTTC. Its protein product is CASSLDRRNSGANVLTF.

The rearrangement uses TRBV27 and TRBJ2-1; the match to TRBD1 covers 7 bases. Germline V CDR1 and CDR2: MNHEY, SMNVEV (reference sequence). The J segment lost 7 bases and the V segment lost 2 bases, leaving 20 bases of the junction unmatched. This CDR3 is 19 amino acids long. This CDR3 is CASSLRLGIDRVNRNEQFF. The CDR3 DNA is TGTGCCAGCAGTTTAAGGTTAGGAATCGACAGGGTCAACAGAAATGAGCAGTTCTTC.

The rearrangement links TRBV4-3 to TRBJ1-2; maybe TRBD1 (6 bases). Germline-derived CDR1 and CDR2 are LGHNA and YSLEER. The CDR3 contains 15 residues. V lost 0 bases and J 6 bases, leaving 14 bases between the germline ends. CDR3 in DNA: TGCGCCAGCAGCCAAGATCTAGGGGGTTCCGATGGCTACACCTTC. This sequence encodes CASSQDLGGSDGYTF.

The V gene is TRBV7-2, the J gene TRBJ1-2; possibly TRBD1 for D (6 bases). The CDR3 is made up of 13 amino acids. Trimming took 3 bases from V and 8 from J, leaving 13 bases between them. The V gene's germline CDR1 is SGHTA and CDR2 FQGNSA. The CDR3 nucleotides read TGTGCCAGCAGCTTCGGGGGGGCCATGGGCTACACCTTC. It specifies CASSFGGAMGYTF.

This sequence joins TRBV9 and TRBJ2-1; 13 bases are a match to TRBD2. The CDR3 contains 16 residues. Germline assignment: CDR1 SGDLS and CDR2 YYNGEE. The V gene end was trimmed by 0 bases and the J gene end by 6 bases; junction bases not matched to a gene: 3. The CDR3 spells CASSVEGLAGTNEQFF. The CDR3 nucleotides are TGTGCCAGCAGCGTAGAGGGACTAGCGGGAACCAATGAGCAGTTCTTC.

A single count supports this clone. CDR3 nucleotide sequence: TGTGCCACCAGCAGAGTGTTAGCGGGAGCGGGTACGCAGTATTTT. Its protein is CATSRVLAGAGTQYF. V usage is TRBV15 and J usage is TRBJ2-3; 9 bases are shared with TRBD2. Germline-derived CDR1 and CDR2 are LNHNV and YYDKDF (reference sequence). V shed 1 base and J 8 bases; nucleotides not matched to a gene: 7. The CDR3 length is 15 residues.

V gene TRBV4-2 combines with J gene TRBJ2-2; TRBD2 matches 14 bases. The CDR3 has 18 residues. CDR1 is LGHNA and CDR2 is YNFKEQ in the germline V gene. V shed 4 bases, J shed 6 bases, and the junction held 10 bases outside the gene matches. The CDR3 DNA sequence: TGTGCCAGCAGCCGGGGGACTAGCGGGAGTTTAAGTTCCGGGGAGCTGTTTTTT. Protein sequence: CASSRGTSGSLSSGELFF.

The chain couples TRBV5-8 to TRBJ1-1; D remains unclear. Trimming took off 3 bases at V and 3 bases at J, with 9 bases between the two ends. Germline-derived CDR1 and CDR2 are SGHTS and YDEGEE. The CDR3 runs to 13 residues. This chain's CDR3 is CASSSRVYTEAFF. The CDR3 nucleotides read TGTGCCAGCAGCTCTAGAGTCTACACTGAAGCTTTCTTT.

The V call is TRBV7-8, the J call TRBJ2-3, with 7 bases identical to TRBD2. CDR3 size: 14 residues. Germline V gene sequence: CDR1 SGHVS, CDR2 FQNEAQ. V lost 2 bases and J lost 1; bases outside the gene matches: 0. The CDR3 DNA sequence: TGTGCCAGCAGCTTACTAGCGGGCACAGATACGCAGTATTTT. Translated, it gives CASSLLAGTDTQYF.

The gene calls are TRBV2 and TRBJ2-3; 7 bases match TRBD1. V gave up 5 bases and J gave up 4 bases; unmatched junction bases: 15. CDR1 is SNHLY, CDR2 FYNNEI, per germline. This CDR3 is built from 17 residues. The CDR3 is CASSFPPSGTVADTQYF. In DNA form, the CDR3 reads TGTGCCAGCAGTTTCCCCCCCTCCGGGACAGTAGCAGATACGCAGTATTTT.

This chain uses TRBV6-5 with TRBJ1-5; D is undetermined. Deletions cut 8 bases from V and 4 bases from J, with 12 bases between. CDR1 MNHEY and CDR2 SVGAGI come from the germline V gene. The CDR3 has 13 amino acids. In DNA form, the CDR3 reads TGTGCCAGCGGTAGCAGTTCAAATCAGCCCCAGCATTTT. Translated: CASGSSSNQPQHF.

CDR3 DNA sequence: TGTGCCAGTAGTCGGCTAGACAGCAGAAATTCACCCCTCCACTTT. Translating it yields CASSRLDSRNSPLHF. The chain recombines TRBV19 with TRBJ1-6; possibly TRBD1 for D (5 bases). The CDR3 loop spans 15 amino acids. Trimming stripped 5 bases from V and 7 bases from J, with 15 bases between. Germline CDR1 is LNHDA and CDR2 is SQIVND (reference sequence).

The chain couples TRBV28 to TRBJ1-1; unclear D gene. Trimming took 8 bases from V and 1 from J, leaving 17 bases between them. The CDR3 loop spans 15 amino acids. Germline V gene lookup returns CDR1 MDHEN and CDR2 SYDVKM. CDR3 DNA sequence: TGTGCCAGCGACCCTTTTCGGCTAGAGAACACTGAAGCTTTCTTT. It codes for CASDPFRLENTEAFF.

This clone appeared a few times. The rearrangement links TRBV28 to TRBJ1-1; D not resolved. V lost 3 bases and J lost 3, with 8 bases in between. CDR3 length equals 13 residues. Germline V gene data show CDR1 as MDHEN and CDR2 as SYDVKM. CDR3 coding DNA: TGTGCCAGCAGTTTTCGGGGTTACACTGAAGCTTTCTTT. Its protein product is CASSFRGYTEAFF. The variable domain in full, completed from reference TRBV28 and TRBJ1-1, reads DVKVTQSSRYLVKRTGEKVFLECVQDMDHENMFWYRQDPGLGLRLIYFSYDVKMKEKGDIPEGYSVSREKKERFSLILESASTNQTSMYLCASSFRGYTEAFFGQGTRLTVV.

V usage is TRBV5-5 and J usage is TRBJ2-3; the D gene is possibly TRBD2 (6 bases). V lost 4 bases and J 0 bases, leaving 15 bases between the germline ends. CDR3 length equals 16 residues. Germline lookup yields CDR1 SGHKS and CDR2 YYEKEE (reference sequence). The CDR3 nucleotides read TGTGCCAGCAGCCAGCGAGTAGCGGCTAGCACAGATACGCAGTATTTT. It is translated as CASSQRVAASTDTQYF.

The chain carries TRBV28 and TRBJ1-3; perhaps TRBD1 as D (6 bases). V was trimmed by 2 bases and J by 4 bases, leaving 9 bases between them. The CDR3 totals 14 residues. In germline, CDR1 is MDHEN, CDR2 SYDVKM. The CDR3 protein is CASSLGGAGNTIYF. CDR3 DNA: TGTGCCAGCAGTTTAGGGGGGGCGGGAAACACCATATATTTT. Combining the CDR3 with reference TRBV28 and TRBJ1-3 gives the whole variable domain DVKVTQSSRYLVKRTGEKVFLECVQDMDHENMFWYRQDPGLGLRLIYFSYDVKMKEKGDIPEGYSVSREKKERFSLILESASTNQTSMYLCASSLGGAGNTIYFGEGSWLTVV.

The rearrangement links TRBV29-1 to TRBJ2-7; 12 bases are shared with TRBD1. Germline V gives CDR1 SQVTM, CDR2 ANQGSEA. The CDR3 has 16 amino acids. Germline trimming cut 4 bases from V and 3 bases from J; bases unmatched to any gene: 10. The CDR3: CSVVGAGDRGLYEQYF. The CDR3 nucleotides are TGCAGCGTTGTGGGGGCCGGGGACAGGGGGCTCTACGAGCAGTACTTC.

This sequence joins TRBV30 and TRBJ1-5; no reliable D call. The V gene lost 4 bases and the J gene lost 4 bases, with 14 bases spanning the gap. Germline values: CDR1 GTSNPN, CDR2 SVGIG (reference sequence). CDR3 size: 14 residues. CDR3 coding DNA: TGTGCCTGGACCCTACCCGGCGGGAATCAGCCCCAGCATTTT. It codes for CAWTLPGGNQPQHF.

This chain uses TRBV11-2 with TRBJ2-3, with D maybe TRBD1 (5 bases). This CDR3 is built from 14 residues. Trimming stripped 1 base from V and 4 bases from J, with 9 bases between. CDR1 is SGHAT and CDR2 is FQNNGV in the germline V gene. The CDR3 region is CASSLVDSSDTQYF. CDR3 coding DNA: TGTGCCAGCAGCTTAGTTGACAGCTCAGATACGCAGTATTTT.

This clone has only a few counts. V is TRBV4-3 and J is TRBJ2-5; D perhaps matches TRBD1 (5 bases). Per the germline V gene, CDR1 is LGHNA and CDR2 is YSLEER. V was trimmed by 3 bases and J by 6 bases, leaving 23 bases between them. CDR3 length equals 17 residues. CDR3 nucleotide sequence: TGCGCCAGCAGCCATTCTTCGGCAGGGCAAAGGGGAAAGACCCAGTACTTC. Its protein product is CASSHSSAGQRGKTQYF.

J is TRBJ1-1 and V is TRBV11-2, with D perhaps matching TRBD1 (6 bases). V lost 3 bases and J 2 bases, leaving 10 bases between the germline ends. The CDR3 has 14 amino acids. Germline V gene lookup returns CDR1 SGHAT and CDR2 FQNNGV. Here the CDR3 reads CASSFGQINTEAFF. CDR3 nucleotides: TGTGCCAGCAGCTTTGGACAGATCAACACTGAAGCTTTCTTT.

J is TRBJ1-1 and V is TRBV2; D gene unclear. The CDR3 contains 12 residues. Germline V gene lookup returns CDR1 SNHLY and CDR2 FYNNEI. V was pared by 6 bases and J by 8 bases, with 13 bases between. The CDR3 region is CASSLEELEAFF. In DNA form, the CDR3 reads TGTGCCAGCAGCCTGGAGGAGTTGGAAGCTTTCTTT.